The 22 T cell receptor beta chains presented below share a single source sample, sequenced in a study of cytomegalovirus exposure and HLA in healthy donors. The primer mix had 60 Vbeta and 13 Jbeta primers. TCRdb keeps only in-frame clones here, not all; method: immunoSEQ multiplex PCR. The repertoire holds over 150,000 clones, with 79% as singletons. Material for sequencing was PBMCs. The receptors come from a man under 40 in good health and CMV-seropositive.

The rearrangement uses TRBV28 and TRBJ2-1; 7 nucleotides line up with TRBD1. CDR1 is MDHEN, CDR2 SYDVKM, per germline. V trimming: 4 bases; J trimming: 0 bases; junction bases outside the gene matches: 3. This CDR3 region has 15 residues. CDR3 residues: CASSSTGSSYNEQFF. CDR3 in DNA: TGTGCCAGCAGTTCGACAGGGAGCTCCTACAATGAGCAGTTCTTC.

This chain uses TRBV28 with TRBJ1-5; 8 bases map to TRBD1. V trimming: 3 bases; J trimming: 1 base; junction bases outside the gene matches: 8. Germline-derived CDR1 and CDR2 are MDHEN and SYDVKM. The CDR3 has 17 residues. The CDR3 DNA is TGTGCCAGCAGTTTGCGGGCAGGGGGCATAAGCAATCAGCCCCAGCATTTT. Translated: CASSLRAGGISNQPQHF.

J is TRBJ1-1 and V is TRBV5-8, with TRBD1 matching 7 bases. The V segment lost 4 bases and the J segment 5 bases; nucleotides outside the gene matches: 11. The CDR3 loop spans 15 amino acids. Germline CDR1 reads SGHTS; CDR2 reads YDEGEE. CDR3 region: CASSHARGLETEAFF. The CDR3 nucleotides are TGTGCCAGCAGCCACGCGAGGGGGCTTGAGACTGAAGCTTTCTTT.

The CDR3 is CASSPGILGFTDTQYF. In DNA, the CDR3 is TGTGCCAGCAGCCCGGGAATACTAGGGTTCACAGATACGCAGTATTTT. This chain uses TRBV7-2 with TRBJ2-3, with TRBD2 as a possible D gene (5 bases). The ends were cut back, 5 bases at V and 2 bases at J, with 17 bases in the middle. The germline V gene has CDR1 SGHTA and CDR2 FQGNSA. The CDR3 extends over 16 amino acids.

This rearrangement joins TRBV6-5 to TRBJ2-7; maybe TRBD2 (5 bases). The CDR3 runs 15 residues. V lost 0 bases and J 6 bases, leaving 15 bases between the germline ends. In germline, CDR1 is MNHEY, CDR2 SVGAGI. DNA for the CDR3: TGTGCCAGCAGTTACTCTTTGAGAGGGAAAGGCGAGCAGTACTTC. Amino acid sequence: CASSYSLRGKGEQYF.

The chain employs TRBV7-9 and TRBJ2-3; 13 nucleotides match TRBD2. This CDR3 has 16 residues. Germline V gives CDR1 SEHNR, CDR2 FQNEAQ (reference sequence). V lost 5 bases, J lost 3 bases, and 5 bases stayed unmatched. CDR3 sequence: CASSPRLAGGTDTQYF. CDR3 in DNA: TGTGCCAGCAGCCCCAGACTAGCGGGGGGAACAGATACGCAGTATTTT.

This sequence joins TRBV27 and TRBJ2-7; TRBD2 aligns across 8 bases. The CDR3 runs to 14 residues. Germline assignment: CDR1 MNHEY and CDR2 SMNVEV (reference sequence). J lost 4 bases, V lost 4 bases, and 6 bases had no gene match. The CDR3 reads CASSSGLGAYEQYF. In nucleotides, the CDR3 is TGTGCCAGCAGTTCGGGACTAGGGGCATACGAGCAGTACTTC.

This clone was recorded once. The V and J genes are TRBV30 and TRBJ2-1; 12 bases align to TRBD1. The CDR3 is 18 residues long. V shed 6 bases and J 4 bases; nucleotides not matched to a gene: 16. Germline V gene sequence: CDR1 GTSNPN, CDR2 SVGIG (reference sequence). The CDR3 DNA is TGTGCCTGCTCCGGGACAGGGGGCTCTAGCGGAATGTACAATGAGCAGTTCTTC. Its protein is CACSGTGGSSGMYNEQFF.

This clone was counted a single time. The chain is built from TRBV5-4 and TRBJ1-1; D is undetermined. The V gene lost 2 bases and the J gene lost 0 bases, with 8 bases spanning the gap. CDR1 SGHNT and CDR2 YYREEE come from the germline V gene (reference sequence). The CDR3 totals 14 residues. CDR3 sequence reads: CASSFFQMNTEAFF. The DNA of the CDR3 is TGTGCCAGCAGCTTTTTCCAGATGAACACTGAAGCTTTCTTT.

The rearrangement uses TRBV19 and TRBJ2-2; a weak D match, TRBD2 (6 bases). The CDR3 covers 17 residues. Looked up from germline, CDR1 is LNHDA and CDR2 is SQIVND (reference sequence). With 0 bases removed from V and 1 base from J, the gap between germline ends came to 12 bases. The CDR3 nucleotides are TGTGCCAGTAGTATAGATGGTCTAGCGAGGAACACCGGGGAGCTGTTTTTT. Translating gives CASSIDGLARNTGELFF.

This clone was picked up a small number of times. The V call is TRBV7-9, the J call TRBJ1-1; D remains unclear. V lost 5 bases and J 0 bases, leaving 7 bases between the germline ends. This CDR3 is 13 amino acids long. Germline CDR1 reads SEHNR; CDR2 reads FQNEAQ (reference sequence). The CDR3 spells CASSPYVNTEAFF. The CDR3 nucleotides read TGTGCCAGCAGCCCCTATGTGAACACTGAAGCTTTCTTT.

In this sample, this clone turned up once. The CDR3 DNA reads TGTGCCAGCAGCCCCCAAGCAGGGCGAGGCTCTGGAAACACCATATATTTT. Its translation is CASSPQAGRGSGNTIYF. This chain uses TRBV9 with TRBJ1-3, with D possibly being TRBD1 (5 bases). V dropped 4 bases and J dropped 0 bases, with 17 bases sitting between them. Per the germline V gene, CDR1 is SGDLS and CDR2 is YYNGEE. CDR3 length equals 17 residues.

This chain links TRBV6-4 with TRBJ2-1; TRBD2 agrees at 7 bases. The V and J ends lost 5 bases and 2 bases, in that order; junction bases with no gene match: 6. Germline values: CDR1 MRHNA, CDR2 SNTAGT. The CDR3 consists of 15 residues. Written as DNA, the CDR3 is TGTGCCAGCAGTCCATTTAGCGGGCCCTACAATGAGCAGTTCTTC. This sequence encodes CASSPFSGPYNEQFF.

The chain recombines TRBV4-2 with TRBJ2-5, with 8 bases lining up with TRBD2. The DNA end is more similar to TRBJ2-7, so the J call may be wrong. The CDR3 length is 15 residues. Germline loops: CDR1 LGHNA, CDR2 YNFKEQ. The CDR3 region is CASSQVAGSDYEQYF. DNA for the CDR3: TGTGCCAGCAGCCAAGTAGCGGGGAGCGACTACGAGCAGTACTTC.

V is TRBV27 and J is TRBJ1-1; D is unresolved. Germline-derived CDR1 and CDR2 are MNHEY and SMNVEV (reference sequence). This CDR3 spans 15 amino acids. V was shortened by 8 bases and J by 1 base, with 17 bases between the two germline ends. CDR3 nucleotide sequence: TGTGCCAGCGTAGCGGTAGGGCGGAGGAACACTGAAGCTTTCTTT. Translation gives CASVAVGRRNTEAFF.

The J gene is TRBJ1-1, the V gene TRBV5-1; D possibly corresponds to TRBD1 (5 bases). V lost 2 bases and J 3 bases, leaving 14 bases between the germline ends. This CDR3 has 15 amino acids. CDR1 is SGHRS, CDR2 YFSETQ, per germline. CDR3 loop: CASSFVAGGDTEAFF. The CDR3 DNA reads TGCGCCAGCAGCTTTGTCGCCGGGGGGGACACTGAAGCTTTCTTT.

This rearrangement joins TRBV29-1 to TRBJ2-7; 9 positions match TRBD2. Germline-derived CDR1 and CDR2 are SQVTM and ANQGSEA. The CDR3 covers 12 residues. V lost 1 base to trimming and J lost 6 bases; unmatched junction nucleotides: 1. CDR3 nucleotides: TGCAGCGTTGAAGGGCGGGGGGGCGAGCAGTACTTC. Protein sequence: CSVEGRGGEQYF.

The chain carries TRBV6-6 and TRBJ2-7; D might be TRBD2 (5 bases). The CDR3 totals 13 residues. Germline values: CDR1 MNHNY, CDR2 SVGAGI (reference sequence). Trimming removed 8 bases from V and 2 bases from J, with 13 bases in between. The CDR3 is CASVLDGAYEQYF. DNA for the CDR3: TGTGCCAGCGTCCTGGACGGGGCCTACGAGCAGTACTTC.

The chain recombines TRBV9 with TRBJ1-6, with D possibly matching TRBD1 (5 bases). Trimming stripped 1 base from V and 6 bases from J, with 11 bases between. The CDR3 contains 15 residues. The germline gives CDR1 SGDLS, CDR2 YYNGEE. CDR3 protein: CASSVLTAGNSPLHF. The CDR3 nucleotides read TGTGCCAGCAGCGTACTGACAGCGGGTAATTCACCCCTCCACTTT.

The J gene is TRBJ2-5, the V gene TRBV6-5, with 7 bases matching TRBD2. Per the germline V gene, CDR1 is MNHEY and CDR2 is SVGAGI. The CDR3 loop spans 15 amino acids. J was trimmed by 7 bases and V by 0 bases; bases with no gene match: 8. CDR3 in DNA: TGTGCCAGCAGTTACTCTCTAGCGGAGCCGACGACCCAGTACTTC. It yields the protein CASSYSLAEPTTQYF.

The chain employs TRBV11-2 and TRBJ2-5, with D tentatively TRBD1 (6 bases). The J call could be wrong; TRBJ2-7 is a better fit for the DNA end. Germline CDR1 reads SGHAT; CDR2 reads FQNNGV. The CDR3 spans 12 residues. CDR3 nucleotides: TGTGCCAGCAGCTCGACAGGCTACGAGCAGTACTTC. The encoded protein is CASSSTGYEQYF.

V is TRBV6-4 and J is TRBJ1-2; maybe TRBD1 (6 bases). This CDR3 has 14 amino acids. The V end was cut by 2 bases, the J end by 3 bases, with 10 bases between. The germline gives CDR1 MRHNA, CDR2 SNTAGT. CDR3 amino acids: CASSDTQGHYGYTF. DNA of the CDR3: TGTGCCAGCAGTGACACACAGGGTCACTATGGCTACACCTTC.